The source of this TCR beta chain is a study of cytomegalovirus exposure and HLA in healthy donors. Background on the study: The study's early data release held about 85 million unique TCRs from HLA-typed donors. Ancestry clustering placed 70% to 90% of several hundred genotyped donors in the Caucasian-associated cluster.

Comments on this clone: No antigen is known for it.

The PCR had 60 Vbeta and 13 Jbeta primers. The table came from immunoSEQ multiplex PCR; TCRdb's copy has only in-frame clones and leaves some out. The sample lists 80,000 to 95,000 clones, roughly 86% occurring once. The CDR3 loop spans 14 amino acids. Germline loops: CDR1 GTSNPN, CDR2 SVGIG (reference sequence). The J segment lost 6 bases and the V segment lost 1 base, leaving 6 bases of the junction unmatched. Overall study results and limits: There were some public TCRs occurring in many donors, but most TCR sequences were rare. About 87% or about 30% of the time was how often most TCR beta V segments were productive, according to an earlier analysis.

The rearrangement joins TRBV30 to TRBJ2-1, with 7 positions matching TRBD2. This receptor was taken from a woman in her late teens or twenties in good health and CMV-seropositive. Source material: PBMCs. CDR3 region: CAWSGSGFFNEQFF. Written as DNA, the CDR3 is TGTGCCTGGAGTGGTAGCGGGTTCTTCAATGAGCAGTTCTTC.